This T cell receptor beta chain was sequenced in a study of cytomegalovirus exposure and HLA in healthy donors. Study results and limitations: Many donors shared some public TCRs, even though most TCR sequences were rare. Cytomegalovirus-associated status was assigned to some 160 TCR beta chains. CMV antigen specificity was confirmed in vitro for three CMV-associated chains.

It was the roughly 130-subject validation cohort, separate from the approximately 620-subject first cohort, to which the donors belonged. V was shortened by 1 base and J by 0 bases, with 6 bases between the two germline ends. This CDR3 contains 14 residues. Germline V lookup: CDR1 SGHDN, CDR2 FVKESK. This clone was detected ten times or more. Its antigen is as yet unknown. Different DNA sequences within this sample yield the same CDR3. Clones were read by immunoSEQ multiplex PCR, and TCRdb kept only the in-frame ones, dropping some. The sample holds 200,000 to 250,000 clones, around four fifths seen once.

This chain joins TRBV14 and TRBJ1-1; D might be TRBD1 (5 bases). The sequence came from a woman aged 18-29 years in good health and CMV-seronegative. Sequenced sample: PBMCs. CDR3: CASSQAGMNTEAFF. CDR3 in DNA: TGTGCCAGCAGCCAAGCAGGGATGAACACTGAAGCTTTCTTT.